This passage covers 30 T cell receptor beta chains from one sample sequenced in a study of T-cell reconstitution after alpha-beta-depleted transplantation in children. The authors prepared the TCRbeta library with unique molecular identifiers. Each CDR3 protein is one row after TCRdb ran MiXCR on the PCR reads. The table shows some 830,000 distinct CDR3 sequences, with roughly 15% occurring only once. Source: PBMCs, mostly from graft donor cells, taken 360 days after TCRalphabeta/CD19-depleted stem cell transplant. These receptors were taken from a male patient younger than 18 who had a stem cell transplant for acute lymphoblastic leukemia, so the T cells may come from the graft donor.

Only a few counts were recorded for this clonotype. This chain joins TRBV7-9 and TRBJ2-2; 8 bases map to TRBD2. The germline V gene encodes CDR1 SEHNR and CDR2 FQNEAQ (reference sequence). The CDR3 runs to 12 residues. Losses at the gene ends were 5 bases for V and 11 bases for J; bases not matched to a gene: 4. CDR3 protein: CASSLGLAELFF. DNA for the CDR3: TGTGCCAGCAGCCTCGGACTAGCCGAGCTGTTTTTT.

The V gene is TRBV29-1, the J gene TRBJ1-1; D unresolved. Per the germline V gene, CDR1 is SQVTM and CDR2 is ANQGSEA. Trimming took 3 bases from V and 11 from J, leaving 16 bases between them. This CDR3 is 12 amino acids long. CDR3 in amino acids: CSVDWVDLAAFF. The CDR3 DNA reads TGCAGCGTTGATTGGGTGGATCTTGCGGCTTTCTTT.

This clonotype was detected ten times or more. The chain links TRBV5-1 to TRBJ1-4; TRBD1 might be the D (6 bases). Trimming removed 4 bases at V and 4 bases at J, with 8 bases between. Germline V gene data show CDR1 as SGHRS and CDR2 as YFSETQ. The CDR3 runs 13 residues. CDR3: CASSGQLNEKLFF. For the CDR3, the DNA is TGCGCCAGCAGCGGACAGCTTAATGAAAAACTGTTTTTT.

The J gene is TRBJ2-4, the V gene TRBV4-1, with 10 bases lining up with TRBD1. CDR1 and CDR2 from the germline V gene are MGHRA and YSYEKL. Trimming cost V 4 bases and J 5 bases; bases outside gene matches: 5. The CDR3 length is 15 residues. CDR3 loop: CASSRPGQGQNIQYF. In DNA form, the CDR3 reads TGCGCCAGCAGCCGACCGGGACAGGGGCAAAACATTCAGTACTTC.

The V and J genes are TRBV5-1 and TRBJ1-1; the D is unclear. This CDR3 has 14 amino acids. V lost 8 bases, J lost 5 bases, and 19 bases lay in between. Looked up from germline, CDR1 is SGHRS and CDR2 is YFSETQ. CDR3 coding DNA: TGCGCCAGTAGAATTTTCCCAACGGCGACTGAAGCTTTCTTT. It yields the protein CASRIFPTATEAFF.

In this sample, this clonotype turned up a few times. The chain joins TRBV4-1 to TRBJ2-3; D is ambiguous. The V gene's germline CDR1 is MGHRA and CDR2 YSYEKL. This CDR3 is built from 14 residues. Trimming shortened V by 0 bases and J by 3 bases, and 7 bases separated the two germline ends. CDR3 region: CASSQEGGTDTQYF. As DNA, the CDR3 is TGCGCCAGCAGCCAAGAGGGTGGTACAGATACGCAGTATTTT.

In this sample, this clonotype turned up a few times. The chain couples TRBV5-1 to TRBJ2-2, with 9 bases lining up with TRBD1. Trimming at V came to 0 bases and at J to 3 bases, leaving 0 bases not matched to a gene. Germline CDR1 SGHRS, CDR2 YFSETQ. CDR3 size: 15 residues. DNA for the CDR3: TGCGCCAGCAGCTTGGACAGGGGGCACACCGGGGAGCTGTTTTTT. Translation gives CASSLDRGHTGELFF.

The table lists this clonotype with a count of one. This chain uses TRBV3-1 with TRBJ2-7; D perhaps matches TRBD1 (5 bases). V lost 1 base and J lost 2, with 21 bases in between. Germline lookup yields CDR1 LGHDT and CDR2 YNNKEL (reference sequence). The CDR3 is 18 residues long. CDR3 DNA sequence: TGTGCCAGCAGCCAAGCAGGGTTAAGGTACCCTCTCACCTACGAGCAGTACTTC. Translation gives CASSQAGLRYPLTYEQYF.

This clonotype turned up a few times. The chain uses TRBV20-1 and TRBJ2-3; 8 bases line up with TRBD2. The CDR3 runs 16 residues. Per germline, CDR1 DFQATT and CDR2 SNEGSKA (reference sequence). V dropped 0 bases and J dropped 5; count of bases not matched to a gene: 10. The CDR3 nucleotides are TGCAGTGCTAGAGATCGACCACTAGCGGACGAAGATACGCAGTATTTT. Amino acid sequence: CSARDRPLADEDTQYF.

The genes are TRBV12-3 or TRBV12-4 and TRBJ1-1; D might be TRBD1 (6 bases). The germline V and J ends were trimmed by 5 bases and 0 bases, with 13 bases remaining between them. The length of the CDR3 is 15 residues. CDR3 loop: CASSTRGQLNTEAFF. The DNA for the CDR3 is TGTGCCAGCAGTACCCGCGGACAGCTGAACACTGAAGCTTTCTTT.

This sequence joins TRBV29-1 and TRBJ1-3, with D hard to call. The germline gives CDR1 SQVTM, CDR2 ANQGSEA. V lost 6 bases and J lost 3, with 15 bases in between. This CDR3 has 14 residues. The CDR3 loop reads CSVVGGSGGNTIYF. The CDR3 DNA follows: TGCAGCGTGGTGGGAGGGTCGGGTGGAAACACCATATATTTT.

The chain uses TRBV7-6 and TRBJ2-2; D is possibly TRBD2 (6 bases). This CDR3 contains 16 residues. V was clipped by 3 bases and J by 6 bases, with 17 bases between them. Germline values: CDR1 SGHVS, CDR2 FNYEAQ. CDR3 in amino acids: CASSFQKVLAAGELFF. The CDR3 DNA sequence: TGTGCCAGCAGCTTTCAAAAAGTCTTAGCGGCCGGGGAGCTGTTTTTT. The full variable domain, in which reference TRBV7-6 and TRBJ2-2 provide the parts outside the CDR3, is GAGVSQSPRYKVTKRGQDVALRCDPISGHVSLYWYRQALGQGPEFLTYFNYEAQQDKSGLPNDRFSAERPEGSISTLTIQRTEQRDSAMYRCASSFQKVLAAGELFFGEGSRLTVL.

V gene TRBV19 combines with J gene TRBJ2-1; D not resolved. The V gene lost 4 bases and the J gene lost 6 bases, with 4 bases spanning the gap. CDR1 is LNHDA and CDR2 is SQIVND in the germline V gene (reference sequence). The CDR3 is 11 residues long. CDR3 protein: CASSNLNEQFF. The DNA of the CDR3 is TGTGCCAGTAGTAACCTCAATGAGCAGTTCTTC.

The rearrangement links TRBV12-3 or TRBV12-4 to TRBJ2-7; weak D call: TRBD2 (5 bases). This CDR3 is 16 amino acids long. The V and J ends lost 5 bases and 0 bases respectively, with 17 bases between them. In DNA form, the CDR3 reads TGTGCCAGCAGTGAAGAACTAGGACCTAGCTCCTACGAGCAGTACTTC. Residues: CASSEELGPSSYEQYF.

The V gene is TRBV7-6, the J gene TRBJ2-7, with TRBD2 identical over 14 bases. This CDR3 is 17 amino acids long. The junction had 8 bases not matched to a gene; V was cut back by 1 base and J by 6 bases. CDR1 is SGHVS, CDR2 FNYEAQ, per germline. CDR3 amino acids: CASSLGGGLAGVSEQYF. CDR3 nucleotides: TGTGCCAGCAGCTTAGGGGGGGGACTAGCGGGAGTCTCCGAGCAGTACTTC.

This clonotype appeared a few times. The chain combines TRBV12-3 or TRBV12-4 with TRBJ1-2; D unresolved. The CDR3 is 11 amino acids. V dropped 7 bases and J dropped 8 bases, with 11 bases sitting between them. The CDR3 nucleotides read TGTGCCAGCAACTCTCAGCAAGGCTACACCTTC. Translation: CASNSQQGYTF.

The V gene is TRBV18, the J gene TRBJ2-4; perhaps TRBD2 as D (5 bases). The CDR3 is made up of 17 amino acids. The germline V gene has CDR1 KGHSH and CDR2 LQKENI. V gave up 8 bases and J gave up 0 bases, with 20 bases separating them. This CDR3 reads CASRLSGLILAKNIQYF. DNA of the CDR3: TGTGCCAGCCGACTATCGGGCCTTATATTAGCCAAAAACATTCAGTACTTC.

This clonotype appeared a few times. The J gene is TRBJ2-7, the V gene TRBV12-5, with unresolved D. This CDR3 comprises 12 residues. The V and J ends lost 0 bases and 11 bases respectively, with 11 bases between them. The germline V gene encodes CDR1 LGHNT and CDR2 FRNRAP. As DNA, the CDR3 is TGTGCTAGTGGTTTGGTAAAGACCGAAAAGTACTTC. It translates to CASGLVKTEKYF.

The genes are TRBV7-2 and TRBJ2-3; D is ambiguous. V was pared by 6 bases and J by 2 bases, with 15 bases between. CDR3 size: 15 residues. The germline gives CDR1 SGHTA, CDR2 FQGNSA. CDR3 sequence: CASSLGPHPTDTQYF. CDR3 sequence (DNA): TGTGCCAGCAGTCTTGGGCCCCACCCCACAGATACGCAGTATTTT.

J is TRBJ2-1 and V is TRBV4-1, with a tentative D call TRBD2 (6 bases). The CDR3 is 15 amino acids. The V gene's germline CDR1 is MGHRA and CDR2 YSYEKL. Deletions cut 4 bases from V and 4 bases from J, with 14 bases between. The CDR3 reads CASSRAGGMYNEQFF. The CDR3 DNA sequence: TGCGCCAGCAGCCGCGCCGGAGGGATGTACAATGAGCAGTTCTTC.

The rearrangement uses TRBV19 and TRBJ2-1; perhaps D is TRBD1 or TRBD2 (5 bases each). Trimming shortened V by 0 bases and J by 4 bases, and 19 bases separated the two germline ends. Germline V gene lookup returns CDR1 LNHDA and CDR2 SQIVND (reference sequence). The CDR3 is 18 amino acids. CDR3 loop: CASSIDSLTRGLYNEQFF. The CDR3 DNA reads TGTGCCAGTAGTATAGATTCTTTAACTAGGGGATTGTACAATGAGCAGTTCTTC.

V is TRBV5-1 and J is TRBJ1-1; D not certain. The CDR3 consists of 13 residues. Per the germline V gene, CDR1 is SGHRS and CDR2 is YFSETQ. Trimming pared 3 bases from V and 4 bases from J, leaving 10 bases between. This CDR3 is CASSSRRATEAFF. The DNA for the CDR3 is TGCGCCAGCAGCTCCCGACGGGCCACTGAAGCTTTCTTT.

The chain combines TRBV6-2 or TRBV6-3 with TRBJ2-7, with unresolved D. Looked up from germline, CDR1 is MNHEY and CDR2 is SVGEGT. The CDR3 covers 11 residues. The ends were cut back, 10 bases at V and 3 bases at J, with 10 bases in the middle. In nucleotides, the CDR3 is TGTGCCACCCTCAACTTCTACGAGCAGTACTTC. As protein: CATLNFYEQYF.

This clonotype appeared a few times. The CDR3 loop is CASSFVIGQPQHF. The CDR3 DNA is TGTGCCAGCAGCTTTGTTATAGGTCAGCCCCAGCATTTT. The chain recombines TRBV5-5 with TRBJ1-5; D unresolved. V was clipped by 2 bases and J by 6 bases, with 9 bases between them. Germline V gene data show CDR1 as SGHKS and CDR2 as YYEKEE (reference sequence). The CDR3 sequence is 13 residues long.

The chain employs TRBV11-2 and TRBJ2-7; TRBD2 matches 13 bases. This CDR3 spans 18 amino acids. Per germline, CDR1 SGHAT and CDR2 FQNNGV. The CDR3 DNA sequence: TGTACCATCAGTCCACGGACTAGCGGGAGTTTAGGTACCTACGAGCAGTACTTC. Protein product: CTISPRTSGSLGTYEQYF. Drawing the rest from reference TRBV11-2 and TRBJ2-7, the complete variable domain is EAGVAQSPRYKIIEKRQSVAFWCNPISGHATLYWYQQILGQGPKLLIQFQNNGVVDDSQLPKDRFSAERLKGVDSTLKIQPAKLEDSAVYLCTISPRTSGSLGTYEQYFGPGTRLTVT.

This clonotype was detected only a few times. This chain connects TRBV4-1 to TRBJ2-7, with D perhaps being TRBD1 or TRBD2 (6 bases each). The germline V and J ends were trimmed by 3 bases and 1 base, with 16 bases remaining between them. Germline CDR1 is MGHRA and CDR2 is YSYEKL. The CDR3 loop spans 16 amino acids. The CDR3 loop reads CASSHMGGLFSYEQYF. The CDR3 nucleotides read TGCGCCAGCAGCCACATGGGGGGCTTATTTTCCTACGAGCAGTACTTC.

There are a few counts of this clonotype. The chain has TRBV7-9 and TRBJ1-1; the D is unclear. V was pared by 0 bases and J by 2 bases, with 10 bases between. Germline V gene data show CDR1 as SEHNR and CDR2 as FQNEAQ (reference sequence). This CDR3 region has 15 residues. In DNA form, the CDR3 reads TGTGCCAGCAGCTTAGCGTCGAGAGGAAACACTGAAGCTTTCTTT. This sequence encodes CASSLASRGNTEAFF.

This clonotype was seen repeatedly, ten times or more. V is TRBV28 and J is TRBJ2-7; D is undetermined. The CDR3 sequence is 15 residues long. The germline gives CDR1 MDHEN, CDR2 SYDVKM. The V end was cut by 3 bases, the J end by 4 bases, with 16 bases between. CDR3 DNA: TGTGCCAGCAGTTTCCTGACGGCCAAATGGTACGAGCAGTACTTC. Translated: CASSFLTAKWYEQYF.

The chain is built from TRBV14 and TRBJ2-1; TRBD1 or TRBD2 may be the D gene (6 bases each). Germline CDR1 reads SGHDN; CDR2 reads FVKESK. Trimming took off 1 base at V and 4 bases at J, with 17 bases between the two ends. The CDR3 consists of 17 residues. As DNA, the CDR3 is TGTGCCAGCAGCCAAGGAATCGACCGGGGGCGATACAATGAGCAGTTCTTC. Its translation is CASSQGIDRGRYNEQFF.

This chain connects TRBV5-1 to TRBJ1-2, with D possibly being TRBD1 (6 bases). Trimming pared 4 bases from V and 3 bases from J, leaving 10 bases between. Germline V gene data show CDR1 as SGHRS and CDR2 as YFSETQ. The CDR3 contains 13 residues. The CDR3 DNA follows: TGCGCCAGCAGCCCGGGGGGCTACTATGGCTACACCTTC. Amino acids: CASSPGGYYGYTF.